This TCR beta chain appears in the sequencing data of a study of blood T cell repertoires in COVID-19. Across the study: The United States, Italy and Spain were the sources of the acute and convalescent COVID-19 samples.

Using immunoSEQ multiplex PCR, the repertoire was profiled, and TCRdb retains in-frame clones only, with some absent. The table lists 220,000 or so clones, around 87% of them singletons. The CDR3 contains 19 residues. V was clipped by 0 bases and J by 2 bases, with 24 bases between them. Looked up from germline, CDR1 is SGHTS and CDR2 is YDEGEE. Assignments of participants to cohorts depended upon their own reported clinical history. Someone with COVID-19 had been met by exposed participants within 2 weeks before study entry. This clonotype was obtained from a young man who had been exposed to COVID-19. This rearrangement joins TRBV5-8 to TRBJ2-7; a possible D gene is TRBD1 (5 bases). The material sequenced was PBMCs or T cells enriched from blood (not recorded which). This chain's CDR3 is CASSLELATRVIDPYEQYF. DNA of the CDR3: TGTGCCAGCAGCTTGGAGTTGGCCACCAGGGTAATAGACCCCTACGAGCAGTACTTC.